The 30 T cell receptor beta chains given below trace back to one sample, sequenced in a study of blood T cell repertoires in COVID-19. The protocol was immunoSEQ multiplex PCR, while the TCRdb copy is restricted to in-frame clones and leaves out a portion. The sample carries fewer than 200,000 clones, roughly nine tenths recorded once. The sequenced material came from peripheral blood. The receptors stem from a man between 60 and 75 years old with active or convalescent COVID-19.

The gene calls are TRBV6-5 and TRBJ2-1, with 11 bases fitting TRBD2. The CDR3 sequence is 16 residues long. After removal of 4 bases from V and 4 bases from J, the junction contained 6 bases not matched to a gene. CDR1 and CDR2 (germline): MNHEY, SVGAGI. The CDR3 reads CASSSRLAGPYNEQFF. The CDR3 DNA reads as TGTGCCAGCAGTTCCCGACTAGCGGGGCCGTACAATGAGCAGTTCTTC.

V gene TRBV5-1 combines with J gene TRBJ2-7; 7 nucleotides line up with TRBD2. The V segment lost 7 bases and the J segment 0 bases; nucleotides outside the gene matches: 4. The CDR3 extends over 13 amino acids. Per germline, CDR1 SGHRS and CDR2 YFSETQ. The CDR3 DNA reads TGCGCCAGCCGGGACTACAACTCCTACGAGCAGTACTTC. Protein sequence: CASRDYNSYEQYF.

Note on this clone: The same CDR3 also results from other DNA sequences found in this sample. V and J are TRBV5-1 and TRBJ2-3; the D is unclear. Per the germline V gene, CDR1 is SGHRS and CDR2 is YFSETQ. This CDR3 is 12 amino acids long. V lost 2 bases and J lost 2, with 3 bases in between. CDR3 coding DNA: TGCGCCAGCAGCTTATACACAGATACGCAGTATTTT. Translation gives CASSLYTDTQYF.

This chain connects TRBV5-1 to TRBJ1-4, with TRBD1 as a possible D gene (6 bases). Germline CDR1 and CDR2: SGHRS and YFSETQ. V gave up 0 bases and J gave up 6 bases, with 9 bases separating them. This CDR3 comprises 14 residues. Here the CDR3 reads CASSLGAGDEKLFF. CDR3 DNA: TGCGCCAGCAGCTTGGGGGCAGGGGATGAAAAACTGTTTTTT.

This chain uses TRBV2 with TRBJ1-2; maybe TRBD1 (6 bases). Germline V CDR1 and CDR2: SNHLY, FYNNEI. V was cut by 6 bases and J by 4 bases, with 15 bases left in between. The CDR3 spans 14 residues. The CDR3 nucleotides are TGTGCCAGCAGCACTGACCGGGGGGCCTATGGCTACACCTTC. It codes for CASSTDRGAYGYTF.

The chain employs TRBV7-3 and TRBJ2-2; possibly TRBD1 for D (5 bases). Trimming removed 5 bases at V and 5 bases at J, with 21 bases between. This CDR3 contains 17 residues. Germline V lookup: CDR1 SGHTA, CDR2 FQGTGA. CDR3 in amino acids: CASSPSPADTRTGELFF. The CDR3 DNA sequence: TGTGCCAGCAGCCCCTCGCCGGCGGACACACGGACCGGGGAGCTGTTTTTT.

The chain joins TRBV18 to TRBJ2-1; D possibly corresponds to TRBD2 (5 bases). Germline V gene lookup returns CDR1 KGHSH and CDR2 LQKENI. Trimming took off 0 bases at V and 6 bases at J, with 9 bases between the two ends. The CDR3 contains 14 residues. The CDR3 region has the DNA TGTGCCAGCTCACCACCGACGACTATCAATGAGCAGTTCTTC. It encodes CASSPPTTINEQFF.

The chain has TRBV7-9 and TRBJ1-4; weak D call: TRBD1 (5 bases). The CDR3 consists of 16 residues. CDR1 SEHNR and CDR2 FQNEAQ come from the germline V gene (reference sequence). Trimming took off 1 base at V and 6 bases at J, with 15 bases between the two ends. CDR3 protein: CASSLEVNRGDEKLFF. In nucleotides, the CDR3 is TGTGCCAGCAGCTTAGAGGTAAATAGGGGCGATGAAAAACTGTTTTTT.

The CDR3 sequence: CASSTSSYNEQFF. The CDR3 DNA sequence: TGTGCCAGCAGCACTAGCTCCTACAATGAGCAGTTCTTC. This chain joins TRBV3-1 (or the pseudogene TRBV3-2) and TRBJ2-1; maybe TRBD2 (5 bases). The CDR3 spans 13 residues. Between the trimmed V and J ends, which lost 5 bases and 0 bases, there was a span of 5 bases. Germline values: CDR1 LGHDT, CDR2 YNNKEL (reference sequence).

This chain joins TRBV5-1 and TRBJ2-2; no definite D call. Trimming took off 4 bases at V and 2 bases at J, with 12 bases between the two ends. Germline V gene lookup returns CDR1 SGHRS and CDR2 YFSETQ. The CDR3 extends over 15 amino acids. CDR3 region: CASSPTSYNTGELFF. CDR3 sequence (DNA): TGCGCCAGCAGCCCAACATCATATAACACCGGGGAGCTGTTTTTT.

The chain joins TRBV5-1 to TRBJ1-1, with D perhaps TRBD1 (5 bases). V was shortened by 4 bases and J by 6 bases, with 19 bases between the two germline ends. This CDR3 has 15 amino acids. Germline V gene sequence: CDR1 SGHRS, CDR2 YFSETQ. Written as DNA, the CDR3 is TGCGCCAGCAGCGGCACGTGGAGGGGCAACGCTGAAGCTTTCTTT. Translating it yields CASSGTWRGNAEAFF.

The chain recombines TRBV9 with TRBJ2-1; maybe TRBD1 (5 bases). The CDR3 runs to 15 residues. Germline-derived CDR1 and CDR2 are SGDLS and YYNGEE. Trimming stripped 0 bases from V and 4 bases from J, with 11 bases between. CDR3 sequence reads: CASSVVGQAYNEQFF. For the CDR3, the DNA is TGTGCCAGCAGCGTAGTGGGGCAGGCGTACAATGAGCAGTTCTTC. The full variable domain, rest sourced from reference TRBV9 and TRBJ2-1, is DSGVTQTPKHLITATGQRVTLRCSPRSGDLSVYWYQQSLDQGLQFLIQYYNGEERAKGNILERFSAQQFPDLHSELNLSSLELGDSALYFCASSVVGQAYNEQFFGPGTRLTVL.

The J gene is TRBJ2-7, the V gene TRBV5-4; TRBD1 aligns across 8 bases. V was pared by 1 base and J by 7 bases, with 4 bases of the junction left unmatched. Germline loops: CDR1 SGHNT, CDR2 YYREEE (reference sequence). This CDR3 is built from 13 residues. CDR3: CASSLQGALEQYF. For the CDR3, the DNA is TGTGCCAGCAGCTTGCAGGGGGCGCTTGAGCAGTACTTC. The whole variable domain, remainder taken from reference TRBV5-4 and TRBJ2-7, is ETGVTQSPTHLIKTRGQQVTLRCSSQSGHNTVSWYQQALGQGPQFIFQYYREEENGRGNFPPRFSGLQFPNYSSELNVNALELDDSALYLCASSLQGALEQYFGPGTRLTVT.

The chain is built from TRBV2 and TRBJ2-2; 8 bases are a match to TRBD2. Germline V CDR1 and CDR2: SNHLY, FYNNEI. J was trimmed by 6 bases and V by 5 bases; bases with no gene match: 11. The CDR3 loop spans 16 amino acids. The chain's CDR3 is CASSYQGTRGAGELFF. The CDR3, as DNA: TGTGCCAGCAGTTACCAGGGGACTAGGGGGGCCGGGGAGCTGTTTTTT.

The chain combines TRBV2 with TRBJ1-6; a possible D gene is TRBD1 (6 bases). Germline loops: CDR1 SNHLY, CDR2 FYNNEI. CDR3 size: 14 residues. The V end lost 7 bases, the J end lost 7 bases, and 14 bases lay between the germline ends. Here the CDR3 DNA reads TGTGCCAGCATTCAGGGGCTTTGGAATTCACCCCTCCACTTT. Protein: CASIQGLWNSPLHF.

The chain has TRBV4-1 and TRBJ2-7; 9 nucleotides line up with TRBD2. Trimming at V came to 3 bases and at J to 0 bases, leaving 6 bases not matched to a gene. This CDR3 has 16 amino acids. Per the germline V gene, CDR1 is MGHRA and CDR2 is YSYEKL. CDR3 nucleotide sequence: TGCGCCAGCAGCCAGTTAGCGGGGGCCTTCTCCTACGAGCAGTACTTC. It is translated as CASSQLAGAFSYEQYF.

The rearrangement joins TRBV9 to TRBJ2-2, with 8 positions matching TRBD1. Germline loops: CDR1 SGDLS, CDR2 YYNGEE. CDR3 size: 13 residues. The V and J ends lost 4 bases and 6 bases, in that order; junction bases with no gene match: 2. The CDR3 loop reads CASSLTGAGELFF. DNA for the CDR3: TGTGCCAGCAGCCTGACAGGGGCCGGGGAGCTGTTTTTT.

Worth noting for this clone: No DNA is shown, since the ends of the CDR3 on it are uncertain; the CDR3 is the one TCRdb lists. The genes are TRBV6-5 and TRBJ2-7; the listed D gene, TRBD1, was not tested against the DNA. A total of 16 residues make up the CDR3, ends included. The germline gives CDR1 MNHEY, CDR2 SVGAGI. CDR3 sequence reads: CASSFFGQGPNYEQYF.

This chain uses TRBV4-1 with TRBJ1-5; TRBD1 might be the D (6 bases). The germline gives CDR1 MGHRA, CDR2 YSYEKL. The CDR3 is made up of 15 amino acids. The germline V and J ends were trimmed by 3 bases and 3 bases, with 12 bases remaining between them. The DNA for the CDR3 is TGCGCCAGCAGCCAGAGACAGGCAACCAATCAGCCCCAGCATTTT. This encodes CASSQRQATNQPQHF.

The J gene is TRBJ1-1, the V gene TRBV11-2; 8 bases are a match to TRBD1. CDR1 and CDR2 (germline): SGHAT, FQNNGV. The CDR3 sequence is 13 residues long. With 4 bases clipped from V and 4 bases from J, the junction kept 2 bases outside the gene matches. The CDR3 loop is CASSSTGATEAFF. For the CDR3, the DNA is TGTGCCAGCAGCTCGACAGGGGCCACTGAAGCTTTCTTT.

The CDR3 bases are TGCGCCAGCAGCCAAGATCTCGGACTAGCGGGGGGCGGAAAGACCCAGTACTTC. Translation: CASSQDLGLAGGGKTQYF. The chain is built from TRBV4-1 and TRBJ2-5, with TRBD2 matching 14 bases. This CDR3 has 18 residues. Germline V gene lookup returns CDR1 MGHRA and CDR2 YSYEKL. V shed 0 bases and J 6 bases; nucleotides not matched to a gene: 9.

The genes are TRBV4-1 and TRBJ1-1; a weak D match, TRBD1 (5 bases). CDR1 is MGHRA, CDR2 YSYEKL, per germline. The V end was cut by 1 base, the J end by 4 bases, with 19 bases between. The CDR3 length is 17 residues. The CDR3 here is CASSQALGTDKGTEAFF. Here the CDR3 DNA reads TGCGCCAGCAGCCAAGCCCTGGGGACTGATAAAGGCACTGAAGCTTTCTTT.

The chain has TRBV7-9 and TRBJ1-5; D gene unclear. Looked up from germline, CDR1 is SEHNR and CDR2 is FQNEAQ (reference sequence). The CDR3 has 15 amino acids. V lost 1 base to trimming and J lost 4 bases, with 11 bases between them. The CDR3 spells CASSLEGPGNQPQHF. The CDR3 DNA follows: TGTGCCAGCAGCTTAGAAGGCCCCGGGAATCAGCCCCAGCATTTT.

This clone was observed a single time. The chain carries TRBV3-1 (or the pseudogene TRBV3-2) and TRBJ2-7, with a possible D match to TRBD2 (5 bases). Deletions cut 2 bases from V and 3 bases from J, with 5 bases between. CDR1 and CDR2 from the germline V gene are LGHDT and YNNKEL (reference sequence). This CDR3 is 12 amino acids long. The CDR3: CASSQRDYEQYF. DNA for the CDR3: TGTGCCAGCAGCCAACGGGACTACGAGCAGTACTTC.

This clone appeared a single time. This chain joins TRBV27 and TRBJ1-4; no firm D call. Germline V CDR1 and CDR2: MNHEY, SMNVEV (reference sequence). This CDR3 comprises 14 residues. V was shortened by 5 bases and J by 0 bases, with 7 bases between the two germline ends. The CDR3, as DNA: TGTGCCAGCAGTCCCTATTCAACTAATGAAAAACTGTTTTTT. This translates into CASSPYSTNEKLFF.

The DNA of the CDR3 is TGTGCCAGCAGCTCCCGCCAGGGGCCCTCCTACGAGCAGTACTTC. Protein sequence: CASSSRQGPSYEQYF. The J gene is TRBJ2-7, the V gene TRBV7-9, with a weak D call TRBD1 (6 bases). Trimming removed 4 bases from V and 0 bases from J, with 13 bases in between. Germline V lookup: CDR1 SEHNR, CDR2 FQNEAQ (reference sequence). This CDR3 is 15 amino acids long.

The sample holds a few counts of this clone. The rearrangement joins TRBV3-1 (or the pseudogene TRBV3-2) to TRBJ2-2; TRBD2 aligns across 7 bases. Germline values: CDR1 LGHDT, CDR2 YNNKEL (reference sequence). The V segment lost 2 bases and the J segment 1 base; nucleotides outside the gene matches: 1. The CDR3 runs to 15 residues. The chain's CDR3 is CASSQLAGNTGELFF. The DNA of the CDR3 is TGTGCCAGCAGCCAATTAGCGGGGAACACCGGGGAGCTGTTTTTT.

The genes are TRBV29-1 and TRBJ2-5; D is possibly TRBD1 (5 bases). CDR1 is SQVTM and CDR2 is ANQGSEA in the germline V gene. V lost 2 bases, J lost 3 bases, and 13 bases lay in between. The CDR3 totals 14 residues. DNA for the CDR3: TGCAGCGTTGAAAATACCGGCAGGGAAGAGACCCAGTACTTC. Translating it yields CSVENTGREETQYF.

The V gene is TRBV19, the J gene TRBJ1-6, with a weak D call TRBD1 (5 bases). Between the trimmed V and J ends, which lost 6 bases and 8 bases, there was a span of 14 bases. The CDR3 is 14 amino acids. The germline CDR1 and CDR2 sequences are LNHDA and SQIVND (reference sequence). This chain's CDR3 is CASSPNRKDSPLHF. The CDR3 nucleotides are TGTGCCAGTAGCCCCAACAGGAAGGATTCACCCCTCCACTTT.

The J gene is TRBJ1-1, the V gene TRBV5-1; no definite D call. CDR3 length equals 13 residues. The germline gives CDR1 SGHRS, CDR2 YFSETQ. Between the trimmed V and J ends, which lost 0 bases and 2 bases, there was a span of 5 bases. The CDR3: CASSLDINTEAFF. The CDR3 nucleotides read TGCGCCAGCAGCTTGGACATCAACACTGAAGCTTTCTTT. Variable domain in full (rest from reference TRBV5-1 and TRBJ1-1): KAGVTQTPRYLIKTRGQQVTLSCSPISGHRSVSWYQQTPGQGLQFLFEYFSETQRNKGNFPGRFSGRQFSNSRSEMNVSTLELGDSALYLCASSLDINTEAFFGQGTRLTVV.